This T cell receptor (beta chain) appears in the sequencing data of a study of T cells in Graves' hyperthyroidism and ophthalmopathy. Concerning this clonotype: The target antigen is unknown.

There are 16 residues in the CDR3. Germline V gene sequence: CDR1 SGHVS, CDR2 FQNEAQ. V dropped 3 bases and J dropped 0 bases, with 13 bases sitting between them. Diagnostic assessment was based on clinical symptoms, serum thyroxine and TRAb, thyroid ultrasound and orbital computed tomography. Study-wide results and limits: Among thyroid clonotypes expanded above 0.001, most also appeared in blood. Ophthalmopathy was model-predicted a median about 6.7 months pre-onset. Patients with ophthalmopathy were separated from those with stable hyperthyroidism by a 13 V-J model.

Amplification yielded TCR beta CDR3 regions, with RNA transcripts as the source. RT-PCR in the first round (using the HTBI primer set) targeted the TCR CDR3. In TCRdb, the multiplex PCR reads were re-called with MiXCR into one record per CDR3 protein. There are about 260,000 distinct CDR3 sequences in the sample; approximately 16% occur only once, and around 28% lies in the top ten. This TCR derives from a woman under 30 with Graves' ophthalmopathy. Sequenced material: blood. The J gene is TRBJ2-3, the V gene TRBV7-8; TRBD1 might be the D (6 bases). CDR3 sequence: CASSLTDRLSTDTQYF. In nucleotides, the CDR3 is TGTGCCAGCAGCTTGACAGACAGGCTAAGCACAGATACGCAGTATTTT.